These T cell receptor beta chains were read from a single sample in a study of blood T cell repertoires in COVID-19. Assay used: immunoSEQ multiplex PCR; TCRdb lists only in-frame clones, some missing. Of some 48,000 clones listed, 65% to 85% are singletons. Input material: peripheral blood. Receptor source: a human donor in a cohort sampled during active COVID-19. The CDR3 runs from the conserved cysteine through the conserved F or W. Each record gives: V gene, clone size, J gene, D gene, CDR3 protein, CDR3 DNA. The D gene is left open where the match is weak. Expanded clones are given a class, and other clones once, few, many or no size at all.

v_gene: TRBV24-1; abundance: once; j_gene: TRBJ2-3; d_gene: NA; CDR3aa: CATSDPTSTSSDTQYF; CDR3nt: TGTGCCACCAGTGATCCCACATCGACTAGTTCAGATACGCAGTATTTT
v_gene: TRBV6-1; abundance: NA; j_gene: TRBJ2-5; d_gene: TRBD1; CDR3aa: CASSEFLTGTGGRETQYF; CDR3nt: TGTGCCAGCAGTGAATTCTTGACCGGGACAGGGGGGCGGGAGACCCAGTACTTC
v_gene: TRBV2; abundance: NA; j_gene: TRBJ2-1; d_gene: NA; CDR3aa: CASSDPRLTGLNEQFF; CDR3nt: TGTGCCAGCAGTGATCCTCGGCTAACAGGTTTAAATGAGCAGTTCTTC
v_gene: TRBV19; abundance: NA; j_gene: TRBJ2-1; d_gene: TRBD2; CDR3aa: CATTQLAGGTQYEQFF; CDR3nt: TGTGCCACGACTCAACTAGCGGGGGGTACGCAGTATGAGCAGTTCTTC
v_gene: TRBV5-6; abundance: NA; j_gene: TRBJ1-1; d_gene: TRBD1; CDR3aa: CASSFDRDTEAFF; CDR3nt: TGTGCCAGCAGCTTTGACAGGGACACTGAAGCTTTCTTT
v_gene: TRBV19; abundance: NA; j_gene: TRBJ1-6; d_gene: TRBD1; CDR3aa: CASGIGQAYNSPLHF; CDR3nt: TGTGCCAGTGGCATCGGACAGGCCTATAATTCACCCCTCCACTTT
v_gene: TRBV7-9; abundance: NA; j_gene: TRBJ2-3; d_gene: NA; CDR3aa: CASSWGGDISTDTQYF; CDR3nt: TGTGCCAGCAGCTGGGGAGGAGACATATCCACAGATACGCAGTATTTT
v_gene: TRBV28; abundance: NA; j_gene: TRBJ2-1; d_gene: NA; CDR3aa: CASSVQASLYNEQFF; CDR3nt: TGTGCCAGCAGCGTGCAGGCGTCTCTCTACAATGAGCAGTTCTTC
v_gene: TRBV19; abundance: NA; j_gene: TRBJ2-1; d_gene: TRBD2; CDR3aa: CASSPEPGLAGGEQFF; CDR3nt: TGTGCCAGTAGTCCTGAACCGGGACTAGCGGGGGGCGAGCAGTTCTTC
v_gene: TRBV7-9; abundance: NA; j_gene: TRBJ1-2; d_gene: TRBD1; CDR3aa: CASSFRQGDGYTF; CDR3nt: TGTGCCAGCAGCTTTCGACAGGGTGACGGCTACACCTTC
v_gene: TRBV19; abundance: NA; j_gene: TRBJ1-6; d_gene: TRBD1; CDR3aa: CASSMGGQSSYNSPLHF; CDR3nt: TGTGCCAGTAGTATGGGGGGACAGAGCTCCTATAATTCACCCCTCCACTTT
v_gene: TRBV6-4; abundance: NA; j_gene: TRBJ2-3; d_gene: NA; CDR3aa: CASSAERTSTDTQYF; CDR3nt: TGTGCCAGCAGTGCGGAGCGGACTAGCACAGATACGCAGTATTTT
v_gene: TRBV7-9; abundance: once; j_gene: TRBJ1-1; d_gene: TRBD1; CDR3aa: CASSSRQGRGNTEAFF; CDR3nt: TGTGCCAGCAGCTCAAGACAGGGCCGGGGAAACACTGAAGCTTTCTTT
v_gene: TRBV6-4; abundance: NA; j_gene: TRBJ2-7; d_gene: NA; CDR3aa: CASSDLTGEQYF; CDR3nt: TGTGCCAGCAGTGACCTGACGGGCGAGCAGTACTTC
v_gene: TRBV5-3; abundance: NA; j_gene: TRBJ1-6; d_gene: NA; CDR3aa: CARSLRGGLSPLHF; CDR3nt: TGTGCCAGAAGCTTGAGGGGGGGGCTGTCACCCCTCCACTTT
v_gene: TRBV5-1; abundance: few; j_gene: TRBJ1-2; d_gene: NA; CDR3aa: CASSLEFGLGAGYTF; CDR3nt: TGCGCCAGCAGCTTGGAGTTTGGATTAGGGGCAGGCTACACCTTC
v_gene: TRBV7-8; abundance: once; j_gene: TRBJ2-2; d_gene: NA; CDR3aa: CASSLVRGRELFF; CDR3nt: TGTGCCAGCAGCTTAGTTCGGGGGAGGGAGCTGTTTTTT
v_gene: TRBV2; abundance: NA; j_gene: TRBJ1-6; d_gene: TRBD1; CDR3aa: CASSLTGGAGNSPLHF; CDR3nt: TGTGCCAGCAGTCTGACAGGGGGCGCGGGTAATTCACCCCTCCACTTT
v_gene: TRBV12-3/TRBV12-4; abundance: NA; j_gene: TRBJ2-2; d_gene: NA; CDR3aa: CASSLEYGELFF; CDR3nt: TGTGCCAGCAGTCTGGAGTACGGGGAGCTGTTTTTT
v_gene: TRBV5-1; abundance: once; j_gene: TRBJ2-3; d_gene: NA; CDR3aa: CASRIISTDTQYF; CDR3nt: TGCGCCAGCAGAATTATTAGCACAGATACGCAGTATTTT
v_gene: TRBV5-6; abundance: few; j_gene: TRBJ1-2; d_gene: NA; CDR3aa: CASTSGNNYGYTF; CDR3nt: TGTGCCAGCACCTCGGGGAACAACTATGGCTACACCTTC
v_gene: TRBV7-9; abundance: once; j_gene: TRBJ2-2; d_gene: TRBD2; CDR3aa: CASSLSGAVHTGELFF; CDR3nt: TGTGCCAGCAGCCTTAGCGGGGCAGTCCACACCGGGGAGCTGTTTTTT
v_gene: TRBV30; abundance: NA; j_gene: TRBJ2-7; d_gene: TRBD1; CDR3aa: CAWTPGQGYPYEQYF; CDR3nt: TGTGCCTGGACGCCCGGACAGGGGTATCCCTACGAGCAGTACTTC
v_gene: TRBV2; abundance: NA; j_gene: TRBJ1-2; d_gene: NA; CDR3aa: CASSESALWTVYGYTF; CDR3nt: TGTGCCAGCAGTGAATCGGCCCTGTGGACAGTCTATGGCTACACCTTC
v_gene: TRBV5-1; abundance: once; j_gene: TRBJ2-1; d_gene: TRBD2; CDR3aa: CASSLERGGRNEQFF; CDR3nt: TGCGCCAGCAGCTTGGAGCGGGGGGGCCGCAATGAGCAGTTCTTC
v_gene: TRBV3-1/TRBV3-2; abundance: NA; j_gene: TRBJ1-1; d_gene: NA; CDR3aa: CASSHLGVATEAFF; CDR3nt: TGTGCCAGCAGCCACCTCGGGGTGGCCACTGAAGCTTTCTTT
v_gene: TRBV11-2; abundance: once; j_gene: TRBJ1-6; d_gene: NA; CDR3aa: CASSLGLVLGNSPLHF; CDR3nt: TGTGCCAGCAGCTTAGGGCTAGTACTTGGGAATTCACCCCTCCACTTT
v_gene: TRBV24-1; abundance: NA; j_gene: TRBJ2-7; d_gene: NA; CDR3aa: CATTGGLLQGYEQYF; CDR3nt: TGTGCCACCACAGGTGGCCTACTACAGGGCTACGAGCAGTACTTC
v_gene: TRBV12-3/TRBV12-4; abundance: NA; j_gene: TRBJ1-2; d_gene: NA; CDR3aa: CASSFFLGYGYTF; CDR3nt: TGTGCCAGCAGTTTTTTTCTCGGCTATGGCTACACCTTC
v_gene: TRBV7-3; abundance: NA; j_gene: TRBJ1-2; d_gene: TRBD1; CDR3aa: CASSSGQGGYTF; CDR3nt: TGTGCCAGCAGCTCAGGACAGGGAGGCTACACCTTC
v_gene: TRBV30; abundance: NA; j_gene: TRBJ1-6; d_gene: NA; CDR3aa: CAYTTGLNSPLHF; CDR3nt: TGTGCCTATACGACAGGCTTGAATTCACCCCTCCACTTT